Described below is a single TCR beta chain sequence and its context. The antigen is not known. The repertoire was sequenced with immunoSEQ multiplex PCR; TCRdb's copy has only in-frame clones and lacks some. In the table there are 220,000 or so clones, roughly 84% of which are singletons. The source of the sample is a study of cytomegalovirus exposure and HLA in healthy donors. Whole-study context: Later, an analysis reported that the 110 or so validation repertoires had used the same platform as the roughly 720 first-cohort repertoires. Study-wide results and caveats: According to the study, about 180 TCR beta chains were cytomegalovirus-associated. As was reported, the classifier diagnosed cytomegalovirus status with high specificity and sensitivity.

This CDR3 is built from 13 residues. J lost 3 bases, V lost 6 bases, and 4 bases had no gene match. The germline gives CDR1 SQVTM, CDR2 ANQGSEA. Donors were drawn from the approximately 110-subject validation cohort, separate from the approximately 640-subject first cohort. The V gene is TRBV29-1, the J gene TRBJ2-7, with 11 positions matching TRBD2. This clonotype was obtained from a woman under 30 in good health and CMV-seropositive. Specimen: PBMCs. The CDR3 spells CSVVGLAGYEQYF. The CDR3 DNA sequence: TGCAGCGTCGTAGGACTAGCGGGCTACGAGCAGTACTTC.